This T cell receptor gamma chain was identified in a study of gamma-delta T cells after stem cell transplantation. TCRdb made new clone calls on the RT-PCR reads using CATT. This table has approximately 250 gamma-chain clones, more than 50% appearing once. In regard to this clone: This same CDR3 is encoded by further DNA sequences in the sample.

Germline CDR1 GITISATS, CDR2 ISYDGTV (reference sequence). With V trimmed by 3 bases and J by 4 bases, 0 bases remained unmatched. CDR3 length equals 15 residues. Sequenced material: gamma-delta T cells. The rearrangement joins TRGV9 to TRGJP. TCRdb offers no J gene call, so here the DNA was matched to germline to obtain one. The receptor's source is a human donor. It is not recorded whose cells these are; they may come from a transplant donor. This CDR3 is CALWEQELGKKIKVF. In DNA, the CDR3 is TGTGCCTTGTGGGAGCAAGAGTTGGGCAAAAAAATCAAGGTATTT.